This note documents a single TCR beta chain sequence. Antigen unknown. The sample originates from a study of monozygotic twins with inflammatory bowel disease. Study outcomes and limitations: The data offered no way to tell different T cell subtypes apart. IBD patients carried less diverse TCRbeta repertoires (inverse Simpson) than healthy co-twins. Background noise in patient repertoires may stem from differing immunosuppressive treatments.

One blood sample of 2 to 2.5 ml was taken from each donor. Germline V lookup: CDR1 SNHLY, CDR2 FYNNEI. This CDR3 has 12 residues. No DNA is given; TCRdb re-called the 5' RACE reads and lists each CDR3 protein once. Its table records roughly 330,000 distinct CDR3 sequences. The TCR was taken from a human donor with ulcerative colitis or Crohn's disease, or a healthy co-twin of an affected twin (not recorded which). Sequencing was carried out using blood. The chain links TRBV2 to TRBJ2-1; the TCRdb call, TRBD2, lacks DNA for checking. The CDR3 loop is CASSPTARFGFF.